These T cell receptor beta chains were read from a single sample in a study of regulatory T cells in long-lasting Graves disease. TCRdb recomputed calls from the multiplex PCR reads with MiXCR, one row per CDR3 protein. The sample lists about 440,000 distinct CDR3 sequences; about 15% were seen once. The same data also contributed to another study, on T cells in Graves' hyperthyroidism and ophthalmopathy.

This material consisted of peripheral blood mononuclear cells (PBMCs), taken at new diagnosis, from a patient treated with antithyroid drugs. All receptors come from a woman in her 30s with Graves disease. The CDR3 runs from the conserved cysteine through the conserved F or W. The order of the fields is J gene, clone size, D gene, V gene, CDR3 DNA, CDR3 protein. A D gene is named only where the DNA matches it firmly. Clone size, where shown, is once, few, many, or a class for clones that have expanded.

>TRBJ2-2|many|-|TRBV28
TGTGCCAGCAGCGAGCTCGGGGGTCGAAACACCGGGGAGCTGTTTTTT
CASSELGGRNTGELFF
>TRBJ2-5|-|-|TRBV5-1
TGCGCCAGCAGCTTGTTCGCTCAAGAGACCCAGTACTTC
CASSLFAQETQYF
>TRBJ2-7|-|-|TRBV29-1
TGCAGCGTTGGTGTCACTATCTACGAGCAGTACTTC
CSVGVTIYEQYF
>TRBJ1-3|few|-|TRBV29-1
TGCAGCGCCGGGTACTCTGGAAACACCATATATTTT
CSAGYSGNTIYF
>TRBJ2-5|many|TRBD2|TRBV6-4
TGTGCCAGCAGTCGGACTAGCGAAGAGACCCAGTACTTC
CASSRTSEETQYF
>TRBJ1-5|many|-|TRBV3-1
TGTGCCAGCAGCCACACCATCGGGCGGAATCAGCCCCAGCATTTT
CASSHTIGRNQPQHF
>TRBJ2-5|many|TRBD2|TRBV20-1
TGCAGTGCTAGACGGGTCCTAGCGGGAGGGCCCGGGGAGACCCAGTACTTC
CSARRVLAGGPGETQYF
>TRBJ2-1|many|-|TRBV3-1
TGTGCCAGCAGCCGGGCCCATAACTCCTACAATGAGCAGTTCTTC
CASSRAHNSYNEQFF
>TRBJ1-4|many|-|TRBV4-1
TGCGCCAGCAGCCAGGTTACAACGGAAAAACTGTTTTTT
CASSQVTTEKLFF
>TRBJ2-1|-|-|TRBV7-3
TGTGCCAGCAGTCGGGATTATAACTACAATGAGCAGTTCTTC
CASSRDYNYNEQFF
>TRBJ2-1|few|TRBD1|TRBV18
TGTGCCAGCTCACCTGACAGGGATCGACACAATGAGCAGTTCTTC
CASSPDRDRHNEQFF